This T cell receptor (beta chain) comes out of a study of blood T cells in healthy people across ages. Looking at the study overall: In model experiments, template switching was able to capture about one barcoded beta molecule for every two T cells that were present. Study-level results: When set beside aged donors, long-lived donors presented more naive CD4+ cells and higher diversity. Per million T cells, TCR beta diversity dropped roughly linearly as age increased.

Donors each provided around 9 milliliters of peripheral blood. Germline CDR1 reads MNHEY; CDR2 reads SVGEGT. V shed 6 bases and J shed 2 bases, with 23 bases lying between them. The CDR3 runs 19 residues. Concerning this clonotype: No antigen is known for it.

The use of a sample-barcoded 5' primer and a J-beta primer mix characterized a second PCR of about 7 to 12 cycles. TCRdb re-called the 5' RACE reads through MiXCR, storing one row per CDR3 protein. Found here are over 1,200,000 distinct CDR3 sequences, 45% to 70% of them singletons; the top ten hold roughly 7%. This TCR was recovered from a man younger than 35 in good health. Sequenced sample: blood. This sequence joins TRBV6-2 or TRBV6-3 and TRBJ2-6; D is perhaps TRBD1 (5 bases). The CDR3 sequence: CASRPRPTAVRTGANVLTF. The CDR3 coding sequence is TGTGCCAGCAGGCCACGGCCGACAGCTGTCAGAACTGGGGCCAACGTCCTGACTTTC.